The clone carrying this T cell receptor (beta chain) has only one observation. The antigen is unknown. Germline CDR1 and CDR2: DFQATT and SNEGSKA (reference sequence). The CDR3 is 17 amino acids. The V gene lost 0 bases and the J gene lost 0 bases, with 15 bases spanning the gap. The entry originates in a study of T cells in Graves' hyperthyroidism and ophthalmopathy. Amplified TCR beta CDR3 regions came from RNA transcripts. The HTBI primer set drove a first-round RT-PCR of the TCR CDR3. One entry per CDR3 protein, called by TCRdb with MiXCR from the multiplex PCR reads. The sample includes around 520,000 distinct CDR3 sequences, approximately 25% of them seen just once. Study results and caveats: Stable hyperthyroidism and ophthalmopathy were separated using 13 V-J signatures.

The chain is built from TRBV20-1 and TRBJ1-3; D ambiguous. Sequenced input: blood. The receptor's source is a woman in her twenties or thirties with Graves' ophthalmopathy. The CDR3 here is CSARDGRRPSSGNTIYF. The CDR3 nucleotides read TGCAGTGCTAGAGATGGCAGGCGGCCAAGCTCTGGAAACACCATATATTTT.